This T cell receptor beta chain was documented in a study of cytomegalovirus exposure and HLA in healthy donors. This clone has only one observation. Its antigen is undetermined. An end of the junction does not agree with germline; a read error may underlie this. Using immunoSEQ multiplex PCR, the repertoire was profiled, and TCRdb retains in-frame clones only, with some absent. This sample has some 100,000 clones, with 88% found just once. Study findings and constraints: The TCR clusters that emerged in the first cohort tended, a later analysis found, to co-occur in the 120 or so validation repertoires. The study designated fewer than 200 TCR beta chains cytomegalovirus-associated. For cytomegalovirus status, the classifier reportedly gave diagnoses with high specificity and sensitivity.

The sequence derives from a man aged 18 to 29 in good health and CMV-seronegative. What was sequenced was PBMCs.

This chain's CDR3 is CASSWDRETTYTQYF. In nucleotides, the CDR3 is TGTGCCAGCAGTTGGGACAGGGAAACCACATATACGCAGTATTTT. The chain joins TRBV2 to TRBJ2-3; TRBD1 agrees at 9 bases. The CDR3 contains 15 residues. CDR1 and CDR2 (germline): SNHLY, FYNNEI. Variable domain in full (rest from reference TRBV2 and TRBJ2-3): EPEVTQTPSHQVTQMGQEVILRCVPISNHLYFYWYRQILGQKVEFLVSFYNNEISEKSEIFDDQFSVERPDGSNFTLKIRSTKLEDSAMYFCASSWDRETTYTQYFGPGTRLTVL.